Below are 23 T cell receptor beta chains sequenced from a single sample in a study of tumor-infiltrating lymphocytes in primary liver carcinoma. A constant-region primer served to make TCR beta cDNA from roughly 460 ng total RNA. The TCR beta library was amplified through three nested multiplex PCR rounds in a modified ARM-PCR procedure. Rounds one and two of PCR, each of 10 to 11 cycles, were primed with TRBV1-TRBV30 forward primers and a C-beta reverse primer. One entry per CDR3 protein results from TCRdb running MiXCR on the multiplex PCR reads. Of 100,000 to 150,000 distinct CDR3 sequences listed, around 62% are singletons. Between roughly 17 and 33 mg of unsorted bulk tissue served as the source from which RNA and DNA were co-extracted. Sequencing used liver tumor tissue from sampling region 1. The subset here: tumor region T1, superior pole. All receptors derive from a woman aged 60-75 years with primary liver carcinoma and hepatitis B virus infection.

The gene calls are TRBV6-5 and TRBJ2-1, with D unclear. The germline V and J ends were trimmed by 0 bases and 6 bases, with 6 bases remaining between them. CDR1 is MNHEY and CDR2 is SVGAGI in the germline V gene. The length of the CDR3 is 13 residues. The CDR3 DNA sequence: TGTGCCAGCAGTTACTCGTCTGGCAATGAGCAGTTCTTC. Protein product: CASSYSSGNEQFF.

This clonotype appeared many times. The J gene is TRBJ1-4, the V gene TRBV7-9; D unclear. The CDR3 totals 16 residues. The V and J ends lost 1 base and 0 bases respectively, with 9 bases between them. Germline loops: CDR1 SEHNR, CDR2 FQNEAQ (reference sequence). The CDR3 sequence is CASSLVGHATNEKLFF. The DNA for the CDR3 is TGTGCCAGCAGCTTAGTTGGGCATGCAACTAATGAAAAACTGTTTTTT. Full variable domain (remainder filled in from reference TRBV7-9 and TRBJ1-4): DTGVSQNPRHKITKRGQNVTFRCDPISEHNRLYWYRQTLGQGPEFLTYFQNEAQLEKSRLLSDRFSAERPKGSFSTLEIQRTEQGDSAMYLCASSLVGHATNEKLFFGSGTQLSVL.

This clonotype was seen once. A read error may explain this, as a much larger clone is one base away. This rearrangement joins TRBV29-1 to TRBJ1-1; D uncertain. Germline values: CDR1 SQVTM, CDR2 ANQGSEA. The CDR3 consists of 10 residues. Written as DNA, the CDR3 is TGCAGCGCCGCCATAGATGAAGCTTCCTTT. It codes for CSAAIDEASF.

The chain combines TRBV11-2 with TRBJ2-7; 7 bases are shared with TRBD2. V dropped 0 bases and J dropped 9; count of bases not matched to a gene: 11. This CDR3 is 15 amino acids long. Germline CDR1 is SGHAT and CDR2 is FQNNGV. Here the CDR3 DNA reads TGTGCCAGCAGCTTAGATTCGGCAGCGGGAAACCGGCAGTACTTC. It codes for CASSLDSAAGNRQYF.

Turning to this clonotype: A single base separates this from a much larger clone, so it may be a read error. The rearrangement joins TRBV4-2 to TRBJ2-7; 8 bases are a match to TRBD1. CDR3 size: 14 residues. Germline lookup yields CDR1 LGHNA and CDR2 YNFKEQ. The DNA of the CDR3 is TGTGCCAGCAGCCAAGGGACAGGGATCTACAAGCAGTACTTC. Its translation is CASSQGTGIYKQYF.

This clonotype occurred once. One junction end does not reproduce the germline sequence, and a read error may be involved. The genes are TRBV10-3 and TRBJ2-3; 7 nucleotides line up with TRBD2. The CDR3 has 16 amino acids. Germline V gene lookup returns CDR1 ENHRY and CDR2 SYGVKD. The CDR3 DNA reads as TGTCCCATCAATGACCCCACGGGACTATTCACAGATACGCAGTATTTT. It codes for CPINDPTGLFTDTQYF.

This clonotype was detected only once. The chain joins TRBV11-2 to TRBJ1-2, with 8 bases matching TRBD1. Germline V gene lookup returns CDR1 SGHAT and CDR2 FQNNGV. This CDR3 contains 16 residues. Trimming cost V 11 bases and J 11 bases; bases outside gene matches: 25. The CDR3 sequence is CAYSLVHGGDRLPYTF. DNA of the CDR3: TGTGCCTACAGCTTAGTCCATGGGGGGGACAGGCTCCCTTACACCTTC.

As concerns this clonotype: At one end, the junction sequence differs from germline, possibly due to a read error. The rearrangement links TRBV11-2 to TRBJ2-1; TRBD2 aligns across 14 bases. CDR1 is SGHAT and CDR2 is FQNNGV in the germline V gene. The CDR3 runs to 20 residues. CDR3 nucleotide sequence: TGTGCCAGCAACTTACGGACTAGCGGGAGGCGGGGGAGCTCCTACAATGAGCAGTTCTTC. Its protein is CASNLRTSGRRGSSYNEQFF.

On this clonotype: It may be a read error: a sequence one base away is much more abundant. The CDR3 DNA follows: TGCAGCCCCGGGGTCACTGAAGCTTTCTTT. Its translation: CSPGVTEAFF. The rearrangement links TRBV29-1 to TRBJ1-1; D is ambiguous. Trimming took 8 bases from V and 4 from J, leaving 8 bases between them. In germline, CDR1 is SQVTM, CDR2 ANQGSEA. The CDR3 runs 10 residues.

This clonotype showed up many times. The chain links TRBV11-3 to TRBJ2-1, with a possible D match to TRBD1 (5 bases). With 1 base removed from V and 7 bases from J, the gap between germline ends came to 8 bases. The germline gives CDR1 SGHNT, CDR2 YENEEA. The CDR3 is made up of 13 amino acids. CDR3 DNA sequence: TGTGCCAGCAGCTTAGCCAGGGTAAATGAGCAGTTCTTC. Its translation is CASSLARVNEQFF. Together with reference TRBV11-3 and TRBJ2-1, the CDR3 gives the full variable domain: EAGVVQSPRYKIIEKKQPVAFWCNPISGHNTLYWYLQNLGQGPELLIRYENEEAVDDSQLPKDRFSAERLKGVDSTLKIQPAELGDSAVYLCASSLARVNEQFFGPGTRLTVL.

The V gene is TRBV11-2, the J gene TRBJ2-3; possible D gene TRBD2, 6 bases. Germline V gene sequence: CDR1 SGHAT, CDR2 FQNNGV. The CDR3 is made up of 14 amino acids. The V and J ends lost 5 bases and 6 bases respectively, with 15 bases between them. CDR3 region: CASSPGSSVDTQYF. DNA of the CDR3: TGTGCCAGCAGCCCCGGGTCTAGCGTGGATACGCAGTATTTT.

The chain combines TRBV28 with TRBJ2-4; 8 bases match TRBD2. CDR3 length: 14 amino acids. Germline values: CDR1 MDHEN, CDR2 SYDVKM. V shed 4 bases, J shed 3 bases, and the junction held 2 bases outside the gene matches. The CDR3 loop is CASSSAGVKNIQYF. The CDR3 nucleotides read TGTGCCAGCAGTTCAGCGGGAGTCAAAAACATTCAGTACTTC.

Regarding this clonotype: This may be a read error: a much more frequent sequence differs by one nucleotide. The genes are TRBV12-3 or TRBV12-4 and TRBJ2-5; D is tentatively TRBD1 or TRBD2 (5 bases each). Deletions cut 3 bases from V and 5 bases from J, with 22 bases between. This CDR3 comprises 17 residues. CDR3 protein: CASSFGGVGVIRETQYF. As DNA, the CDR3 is TGTGCCAGCAGTTTTGGGGGAGTGGGGGTCATCAGGGAGACCCAGTACTTC.

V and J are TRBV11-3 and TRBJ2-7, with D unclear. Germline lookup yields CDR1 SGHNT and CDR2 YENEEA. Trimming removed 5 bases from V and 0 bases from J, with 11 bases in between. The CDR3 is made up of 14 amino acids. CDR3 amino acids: CASSLQLDSYEQYF. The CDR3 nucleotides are TGTGCCAGCAGCCTCCAACTGGACTCCTACGAGCAGTACTTC.

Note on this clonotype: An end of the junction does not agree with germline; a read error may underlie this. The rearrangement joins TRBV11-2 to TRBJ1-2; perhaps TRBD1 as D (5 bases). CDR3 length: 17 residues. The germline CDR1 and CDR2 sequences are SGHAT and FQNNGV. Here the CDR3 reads CASSLDPIRALRCGYPF. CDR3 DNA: TGTGCCAGCAGCTTAGATCCGATCAGGGCGCTGCGCTGCGGCTACCCCTTC.

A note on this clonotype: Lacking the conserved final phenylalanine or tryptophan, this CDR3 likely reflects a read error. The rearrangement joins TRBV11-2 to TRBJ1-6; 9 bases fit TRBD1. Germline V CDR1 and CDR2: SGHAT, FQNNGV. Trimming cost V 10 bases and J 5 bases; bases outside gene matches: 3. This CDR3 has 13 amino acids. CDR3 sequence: CATWDRDNSPLHC. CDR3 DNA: TGTGCCACGTGGGACAGGGATAATTCACCCCTCCACTGT.

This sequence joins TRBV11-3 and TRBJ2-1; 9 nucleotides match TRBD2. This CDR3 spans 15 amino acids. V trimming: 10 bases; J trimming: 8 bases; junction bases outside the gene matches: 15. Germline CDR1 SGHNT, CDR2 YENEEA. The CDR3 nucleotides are TGTGCCAACAGTCAGACTAGCGGAGTTTACGATGAGCAGTTCTTC. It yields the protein CANSQTSGVYDEQFF.

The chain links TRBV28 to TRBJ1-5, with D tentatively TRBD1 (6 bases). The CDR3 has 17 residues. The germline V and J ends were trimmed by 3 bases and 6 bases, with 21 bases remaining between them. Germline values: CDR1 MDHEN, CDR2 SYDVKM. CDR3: CASSFLGRGSRGQPQHF. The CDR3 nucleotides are TGTGCCAGCAGTTTTCTTGGCAGGGGATCTAGGGGTCAGCCCCAGCATTTT.

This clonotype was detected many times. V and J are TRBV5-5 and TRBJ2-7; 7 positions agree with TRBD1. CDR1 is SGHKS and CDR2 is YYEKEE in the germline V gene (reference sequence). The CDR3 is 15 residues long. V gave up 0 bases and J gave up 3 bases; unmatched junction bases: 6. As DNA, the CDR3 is TGTGCCAGCAGCTTGGCCCCGGGACAGATCTACGAGCAGTACTTC. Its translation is CASSLAPGQIYEQYF.

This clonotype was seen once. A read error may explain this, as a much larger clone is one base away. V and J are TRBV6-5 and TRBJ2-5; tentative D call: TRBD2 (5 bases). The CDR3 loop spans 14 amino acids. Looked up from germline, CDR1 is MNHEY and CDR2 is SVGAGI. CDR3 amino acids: CVSRHTRRQETQYF. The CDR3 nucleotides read TGTGTCAGCAGGCATACTAGACGTCAAGAGACCCAGTACTTC.

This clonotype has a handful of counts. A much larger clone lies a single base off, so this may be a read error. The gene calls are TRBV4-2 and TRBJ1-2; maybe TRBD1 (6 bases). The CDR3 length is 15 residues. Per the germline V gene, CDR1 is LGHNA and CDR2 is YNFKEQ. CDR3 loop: CASSQVPGANYDYTF. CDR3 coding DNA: TGTGCCAGCAGCCAAGTACCAGGGGCGAACTATGACTACACCTTC.

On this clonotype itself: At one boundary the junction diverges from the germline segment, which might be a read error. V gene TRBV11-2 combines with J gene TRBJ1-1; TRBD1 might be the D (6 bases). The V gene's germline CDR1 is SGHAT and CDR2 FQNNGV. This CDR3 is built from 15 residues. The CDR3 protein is CASNLDPGAGTKAFF. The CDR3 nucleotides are TGTGCCAGCAACTTAGATCCGGGGGCTGGAACTAAAGCTTTCTTT.

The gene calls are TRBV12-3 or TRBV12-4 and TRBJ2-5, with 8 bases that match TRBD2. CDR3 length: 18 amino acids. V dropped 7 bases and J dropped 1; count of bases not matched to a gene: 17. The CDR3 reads CASTEGAGGINLQETQYF. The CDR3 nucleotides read TGTGCCAGCACAGAAGGCGCGGGAGGTATTAACCTCCAAGAGACCCAGTACTTC.